The 9 T cell receptor beta chains given below trace back to one sample, sequenced in a study of cytomegalovirus exposure and HLA in healthy donors. Primers for the PCR totalled 60 Vbeta and 13 Jbeta. Sequencing used immunoSEQ multiplex PCR; TCRdb keeps in-frame clones, though not all of them. The sample lists 150,000 to 200,000 clones, approximately 80% seen once, with 0.95% to 1.5% in the top ten. The sample comprised PBMCs. The receptor source for this set is a boy younger than 10 in good health and CMV-seronegative.

The genes are TRBV30 and TRBJ2-1; possibly TRBD2 for D (5 bases). V lost 1 base, J lost 0 bases, and 16 bases lay in between. Germline V lookup: CDR1 GTSNPN, CDR2 SVGIG (reference sequence). The CDR3 loop spans 17 amino acids. The CDR3 sequence: CAWSGTGTGSSYNEQFF. CDR3 sequence (DNA): TGTGCCTGGAGTGGAACTGGAACGGGGAGCTCCTACAATGAGCAGTTCTTC.

V gene TRBV5-4 combines with J gene TRBJ2-2; possibly TRBD1 for D (5 bases). Trimming pared 2 bases from V and 7 bases from J, leaving 15 bases between. The CDR3 extends over 15 amino acids. Germline V lookup: CDR1 SGHNT, CDR2 YYREEE (reference sequence). The CDR3 reads CASSLPGSVSGELFF. The CDR3 region has the DNA TGTGCCAGCAGCTTACCAGGGTCGGTAAGCGGGGAGCTGTTTTTT.

The chain combines TRBV6-1 with TRBJ1-2; D is ambiguous. Germline V lookup: CDR1 MNHNS, CDR2 SASEGT. The germline V and J ends were trimmed by 2 bases and 5 bases, with 12 bases remaining between them. This CDR3 contains 14 residues. CDR3 DNA sequence: TGTGCCAGCAGTGAAAGCCCCCAAAAATATGGCTACACCTTC. This sequence encodes CASSESPQKYGYTF.

V gene TRBV20-1 combines with J gene TRBJ1-1, with 7 positions matching TRBD1. CDR1 and CDR2 (germline): DFQATT, SNEGSKA (reference sequence). After removal of 0 bases from V and 8 bases from J, the junction contained 0 bases not matched to a gene. The CDR3 runs to 11 residues. The CDR3 is CSAREDREAFF. The DNA of the CDR3 is TGCAGTGCTAGAGAGGACAGGGAAGCTTTCTTT.

The chain employs TRBV2 and TRBJ1-2; the match to TRBD1 covers 7 bases. In germline, CDR1 is SNHLY, CDR2 FYNNEI. V shed 7 bases and J 4 bases; nucleotides not matched to a gene: 6. CDR3 size: 13 residues. In DNA form, the CDR3 reads TGTGCCAGCAATGACAGGGTATTCTATGGCTACACCTTC. Its protein product is CASNDRVFYGYTF.

The V and J genes are TRBV11-2 and TRBJ2-2, with TRBD2 matching over 7 bases. J gave up 3 bases and V 3 bases, and 16 bases lay outside the gene matches. CDR1 is SGHAT and CDR2 is FQNNGV in the germline V gene. This CDR3 spans 19 amino acids. The CDR3 nucleotides read TGTGCCAGCAGCTTGGAACCTAACCGGGACTACCTTCACACCGGGGAGCTGTTTTTT. It codes for CASSLEPNRDYLHTGELFF.

This chain links TRBV13 with TRBJ2-1; D is perhaps TRBD2 (6 bases). This CDR3 is built from 15 residues. Per the germline V gene, CDR1 is PRHDT and CDR2 is FYEKMQ (reference sequence). Trimming took off 1 base at V and 6 bases at J, with 13 bases between the two ends. This CDR3 is CASSLVASGPNEQFF. In nucleotides, the CDR3 is TGTGCCAGCAGCTTAGTGGCGAGCGGGCCCAATGAGCAGTTCTTC.

The chain carries TRBV5-5 and TRBJ1-5; no clear D gene. The CDR3 is made up of 16 amino acids. V was pared by 0 bases and J by 0 bases, with 10 bases between. CDR1 is SGHKS, CDR2 YYEKEE, per germline (reference sequence). The CDR3 loop reads CASSLGPGYSNQPQHF. The DNA for the CDR3 is TGTGCCAGCAGCTTGGGTCCAGGCTATAGCAATCAGCCCCAGCATTTT.

The chain has TRBV12-5 and TRBJ2-1; 8 positions agree with TRBD1. The CDR3 totals 16 residues. Germline-derived CDR1 and CDR2 are LGHNT and FRNRAP. V lost 0 bases and J lost 7; bases outside the gene matches: 8. The CDR3 spells CASGLVVGQGANEQFF. In DNA form, the CDR3 reads TGTGCTAGTGGTTTGGTAGTGGGGCAGGGGGCGAATGAGCAGTTCTTC.